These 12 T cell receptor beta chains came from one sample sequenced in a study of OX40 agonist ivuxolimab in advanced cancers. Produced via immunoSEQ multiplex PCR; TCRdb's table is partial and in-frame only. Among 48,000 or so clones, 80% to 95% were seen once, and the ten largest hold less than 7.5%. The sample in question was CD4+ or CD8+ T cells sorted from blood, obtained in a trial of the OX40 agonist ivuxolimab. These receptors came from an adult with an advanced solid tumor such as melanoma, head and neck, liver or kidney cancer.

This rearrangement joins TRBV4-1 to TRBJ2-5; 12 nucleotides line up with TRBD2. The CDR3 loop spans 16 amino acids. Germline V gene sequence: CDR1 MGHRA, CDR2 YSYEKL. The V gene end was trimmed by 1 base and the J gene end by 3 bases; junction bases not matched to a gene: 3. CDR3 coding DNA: TGCGCCAGCAGCCAAGTTCTAGCGGGGGGGGAAGAGACCCAGTACTTC. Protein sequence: CASSQVLAGGEETQYF.

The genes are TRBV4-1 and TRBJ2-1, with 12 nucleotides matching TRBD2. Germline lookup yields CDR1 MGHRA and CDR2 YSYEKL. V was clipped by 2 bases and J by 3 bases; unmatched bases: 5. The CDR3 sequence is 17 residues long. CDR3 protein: CASSQPASGGDYNEQFF. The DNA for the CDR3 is TGCGCCAGCAGCCAACCAGCTAGCGGGGGGGACTACAATGAGCAGTTCTTC.

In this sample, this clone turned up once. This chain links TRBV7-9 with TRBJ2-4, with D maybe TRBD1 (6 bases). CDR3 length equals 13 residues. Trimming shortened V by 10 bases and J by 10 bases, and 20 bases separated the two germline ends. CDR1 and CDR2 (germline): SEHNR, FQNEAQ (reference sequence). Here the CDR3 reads CAISPWGPTIQYF. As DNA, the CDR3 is TGTGCCATCTCCCCCTGGGGGCCAACAATTCAGTACTTC.

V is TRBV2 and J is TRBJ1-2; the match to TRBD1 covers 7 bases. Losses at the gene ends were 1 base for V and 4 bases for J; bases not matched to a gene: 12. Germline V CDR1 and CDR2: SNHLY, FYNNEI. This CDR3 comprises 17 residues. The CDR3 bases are TGTGCCAGCAGTGAAGGGGAGGGGGCCCACTTCCGCTATGGCTACACCTTC. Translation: CASSEGEGAHFRYGYTF.

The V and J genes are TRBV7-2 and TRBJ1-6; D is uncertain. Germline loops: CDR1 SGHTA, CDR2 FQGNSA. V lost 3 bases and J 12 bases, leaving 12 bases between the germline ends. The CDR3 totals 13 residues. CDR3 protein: CASSFSGPQPLHF. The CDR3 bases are TGTGCCAGCAGCTTTTCAGGTCCGCAACCCCTCCACTTT.

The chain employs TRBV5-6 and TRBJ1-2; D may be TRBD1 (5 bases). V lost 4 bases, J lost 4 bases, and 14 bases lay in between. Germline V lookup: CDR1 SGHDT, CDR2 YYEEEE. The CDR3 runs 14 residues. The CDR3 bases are TGTGCCAGCAGCCAAATCCCAGGGATCTATGGCTACACCTTC. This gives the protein CASSQIPGIYGYTF.

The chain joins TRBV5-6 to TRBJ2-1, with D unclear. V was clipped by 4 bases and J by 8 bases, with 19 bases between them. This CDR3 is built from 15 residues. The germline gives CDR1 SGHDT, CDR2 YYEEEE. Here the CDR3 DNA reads TGTGCCAGCAGCCCCCGTGGGTTGGAAGTAGATGAGCAGTTCTTC. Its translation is CASSPRGLEVDEQFF.

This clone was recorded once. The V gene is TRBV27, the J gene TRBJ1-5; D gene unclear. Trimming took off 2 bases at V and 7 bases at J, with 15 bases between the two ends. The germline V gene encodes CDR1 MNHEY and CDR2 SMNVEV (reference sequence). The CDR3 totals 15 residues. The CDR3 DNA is TGTGCCAGCAGTTTAGACCCCGGGAGAGGACAGCCCCAGCATTTT. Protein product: CASSLDPGRGQPQHF.

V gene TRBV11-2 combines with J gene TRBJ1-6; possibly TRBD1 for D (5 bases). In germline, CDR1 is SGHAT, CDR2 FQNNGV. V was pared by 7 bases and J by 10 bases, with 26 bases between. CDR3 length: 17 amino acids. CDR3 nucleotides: TGTGCCAGCAAACTTTGGGTCGGGCAGGGAGGGAGCTCACCCCTCCACTTT. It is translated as CASKLWVGQGGSSPLHF.

CDR3 coding DNA: TGCGCCAGCAGCCAACAGGGGGGCTACAATGAGCAGTTCTTC. Translation: CASSQQGGYNEQFF. The chain carries TRBV4-1 and TRBJ2-1; TRBD1 is a possible D gene (7 bases). The germline V gene has CDR1 MGHRA and CDR2 YSYEKL. Between the trimmed V and J ends, which lost 2 bases and 3 bases, there was a span of 8 bases. This CDR3 contains 14 residues.

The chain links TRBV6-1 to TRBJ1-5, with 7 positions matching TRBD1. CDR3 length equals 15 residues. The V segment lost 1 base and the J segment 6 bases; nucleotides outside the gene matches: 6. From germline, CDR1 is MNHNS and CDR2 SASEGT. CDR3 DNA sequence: TGTGCCAGCAGTGAAGGGGCAGGGGGTTCTCAGCCCCAGCATTTT. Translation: CASSEGAGGSQPQHF.

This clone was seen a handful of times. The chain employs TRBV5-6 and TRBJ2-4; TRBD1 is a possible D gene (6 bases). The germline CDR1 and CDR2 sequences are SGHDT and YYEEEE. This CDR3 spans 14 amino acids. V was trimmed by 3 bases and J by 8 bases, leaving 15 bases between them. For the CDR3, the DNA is TGTGCCAGCAGCTGGGACACGGGTCCAGACATTCAGTACTTC. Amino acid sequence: CASSWDTGPDIQYF.